Below, 27 T cell receptor beta chains from the same sample are listed, as sequenced in a study of blood T cell repertoires in COVID-19. Only in-frame clones appear in the TCRdb table, and some are missing; sequencing was by immunoSEQ multiplex PCR. The repertoire holds a few hundred thousand clones, around nine tenths seen once, with approximately 1.5% in the top ten. Material: PBMCs or T cells enriched from blood (not recorded which). Receptors originate from a woman between 18 and 30 years old who had been exposed to COVID-19.

V usage is TRBV2 and J usage is TRBJ2-7; no reliable D call. The CDR3 is 15 amino acids. Trimming took off 1 base at V and 0 bases at J, with 10 bases between the two ends. Looked up from germline, CDR1 is SNHLY and CDR2 is FYNNEI. CDR3 residues: CASSEGSDSSYEQYF. CDR3 nucleotide sequence: TGTGCCAGCAGTGAAGGTTCTGATAGCTCCTACGAGCAGTACTTC.

This rearrangement joins TRBV30 to TRBJ2-7; TRBD1 agrees at 9 bases. Germline values: CDR1 GTSNPN, CDR2 SVGIG (reference sequence). The CDR3 runs to 13 residues. With V trimmed by 7 bases and J by 2 bases, 6 bases remained unmatched. CDR3 nucleotide sequence: TGTGCCTACTACCGGGACAGGGCCTACGAGCAGTACTTC. Amino acids: CAYYRDRAYEQYF.

The chain links TRBV3-1 (or the pseudogene TRBV3-2) to TRBJ2-2, with TRBD2 matching over 14 bases. The CDR3 totals 20 residues. J was trimmed by 0 bases and V by 3 bases; bases with no gene match: 9. The germline V gene encodes CDR1 LGHDT and CDR2 YNNKEL (reference sequence). This CDR3 is CASSHDGTSGSLTNTGELFF. As DNA, the CDR3 is TGTGCCAGCAGCCATGATGGGACTAGCGGGAGTTTGACGAACACCGGGGAGCTGTTTTTT.

The V call is TRBV5-5, the J call TRBJ2-7; 9 bases agree with TRBD2. Germline assignment: CDR1 SGHKS and CDR2 YYEKEE (reference sequence). V shed 2 bases and J 0 bases; nucleotides not matched to a gene: 3. The length of the CDR3 is 15 residues. CDR3 coding DNA: TGTGCCAGCAGCTTAAGGCGGGAGGGCTCCTACGAGCAGTACTTC. This translates into CASSLRREGSYEQYF.

This chain joins TRBV28 and TRBJ2-7; TRBD1 matches 7 bases. The J segment lost 2 bases and the V segment lost 5 bases, leaving 6 bases of the junction unmatched. The germline CDR1 and CDR2 sequences are MDHEN and SYDVKM. The CDR3 contains 14 residues. The CDR3 loop is CASSKTGPAYEQYF. The CDR3 DNA is TGTGCCAGCAGTAAGACAGGGCCCGCCTACGAGCAGTACTTC.

The CDR3 DNA follows: TGTGCCAGTAGTAGAGGGACAGGGCGTACGGGCGCCGTCTATGGCTACACCTTC. The encoded protein is CASSRGTGRTGAVYGYTF. The rearrangement joins TRBV19 to TRBJ1-2; TRBD1 matches 9 bases. This CDR3 comprises 18 residues. Germline CDR1 is LNHDA and CDR2 is SQIVND (reference sequence). V trimming: 4 bases; J trimming: 4 bases; junction bases outside the gene matches: 16.

The chain combines TRBV28 with TRBJ2-7; 7 bases align to TRBD2. This CDR3 has 17 amino acids. Losses at the gene ends were 8 bases for V and 5 bases for J; bases not matched to a gene: 21. Germline V gene lookup returns CDR1 MDHEN and CDR2 SYDVKM. The CDR3 DNA reads TGTGCCAGCGCCCCCCCGAGACTAGCTTTGAGGTCTGACGAGCAGTACTTC. It is translated as CASAPPRLALRSDEQYF.

The genes are TRBV14 and TRBJ2-3; TRBD2 aligns across 7 bases. CDR1 and CDR2 (germline): SGHDN, FVKESK. The CDR3 has 17 residues. Unmatched junction bases numbered 11, after V lost 1 base and J lost 4 bases. The CDR3 bases are TGTGCCAGCAGCCAAGGCTTCCTGCGGGAGATGGCAGATACGCAGTATTTT. Translated, it gives CASSQGFLREMADTQYF. The full variable domain, rest sourced from reference TRBV14 and TRBJ2-3, is EAGVTQFPSHSVIEKGQTVTLRCDPISGHDNLYWYRRVMGKEIKFLLHFVKESKQDESGMPNNRFLAERTGGTYSTLKVQPAELEDSGVYFCASSQGFLREMADTQYFGPGTRLTVL.

About this clone: Other DNA sequences in this sample translate to the same CDR3. The chain recombines TRBV18 with TRBJ2-2; no clear D gene. V dropped 5 bases and J dropped 1 base, with 5 bases sitting between them. The CDR3 length is 13 residues. Looked up from germline, CDR1 is KGHSH and CDR2 is LQKENI. The DNA of the CDR3 is TGTGCCAGCTCAGGGCAGAACACCGGGGAGCTGTTTTTT. Translated: CASSGQNTGELFF.

CDR3 DNA sequence: TGTGCCAGCAGTCGATTTGGGGGCGATGAGCAGTTCTTC. Translated: CASSRFGGDEQFF. This chain links TRBV12-3 or TRBV12-4 with TRBJ2-1; maybe TRBD1 (6 bases). This CDR3 contains 13 residues. Trimming took off 5 bases at V and 8 bases at J, with 13 bases between the two ends.

This chain links TRBV15 with TRBJ2-7; D remains ambiguous. The CDR3 has 14 amino acids. V lost 0 bases and J lost 2, with 8 bases in between. Per germline, CDR1 LNHNV and CDR2 YYDKDF (reference sequence). The CDR3 nucleotides are TGTGCCACCAGCAGAGAACACCAGACCTACGAGCAGTACTTC. This codes for CATSREHQTYEQYF.

The chain joins TRBV5-1 to TRBJ2-1; a weak D match, TRBD2 (7 bases). V was shortened by 0 bases and J by 15 bases, with 19 bases between the two germline ends. Germline CDR1 is SGHRS and CDR2 is YFSETQ. This CDR3 spans 14 amino acids. CDR3 region: CASSLETGGRAGFF. The CDR3 nucleotides read TGCGCCAGCAGCTTGGAGACAGGAGGGAGGGCTGGGTTCTTC. Full variable domain (missing parts from reference TRBV5-1 and TRBJ2-1): KAGVTQTPRYLIKTRGQQVTLSCSPISGHRSVSWYQQTPGQGLQFLFEYFSETQRNKGNFPGRFSGRQFSNSRSEMNVSTLELGDSALYLCASSLETGGRAGFFGPGTRLTVL.

This chain links TRBV28 with TRBJ1-6; 7 bases map to TRBD1. The CDR3 covers 15 residues. The V gene end was trimmed by 4 bases and the J gene end by 4 bases; junction bases not matched to a gene: 4. Germline CDR1 and CDR2: MDHEN and SYDVKM. CDR3 DNA: TGTGCCAGCAGTTCCGGGACAGCTTATAATTCACCCCTCCACTTT. Translation: CASSSGTAYNSPLHF.

V gene TRBV4-1 combines with J gene TRBJ2-7, with a possible D match to TRBD1 (5 bases). The CDR3 is 14 residues long. Per germline, CDR1 MGHRA and CDR2 YSYEKL. Trimming stripped 0 bases from V and 2 bases from J, with 8 bases between. The CDR3 loop is CASSQDDSTYEQYF. CDR3 DNA sequence: TGCGCCAGCAGCCAAGACGACAGCACCTACGAGCAGTACTTC.

CDR3 sequence (DNA): TGTGCCAGCAGCCAAGATCGGAAGGGAGATGAAAAACTGTTTTTT. Its protein is CASSQDRKGDEKLFF. The rearrangement uses TRBV3-1 (or the pseudogene TRBV3-2) and TRBJ1-4; D is uncertain. Germline lookup yields CDR1 LGHDT and CDR2 YNNKEL (reference sequence). CDR3 size: 15 residues. V was trimmed by 0 bases and J by 6 bases, leaving 11 bases between them.

In the case of this clone: This sample also contains other DNA sequences that code for the same CDR3. This sequence joins TRBV4-2 and TRBJ2-7, with unresolved D. Germline CDR1 and CDR2: LGHNA and YNFKEQ. With 4 bases removed from V and 3 bases from J, the gap between germline ends came to 10 bases. This CDR3 is built from 13 residues. CDR3 in DNA: TGTGCCAGCAGCCTCGGCAGAGGCTACGAGCAGTACTTC. It encodes CASSLGRGYEQYF.

This sequence joins TRBV5-8 and TRBJ2-2, with D perhaps matching TRBD2 (7 bases). Germline-derived CDR1 and CDR2 are SGHTS and YDEGEE. The ends were cut back, 8 bases at V and 3 bases at J, with 8 bases in the middle. The CDR3 consists of 12 residues. CDR3 sequence (DNA): TGTGCCAGGGGGGGGCACACCGGGGAGCTGTTTTTT. It encodes CARGGHTGELFF.

CDR3 coding DNA: TGTGCTAGTGGTTTGGTACGGGACAGGCTCGGAACTGAAGCTTTCTTT. Its protein is CASGLVRDRLGTEAFF. V and J are TRBV12-5 and TRBJ1-1; 8 bases map to TRBD1. Trimming at V came to 0 bases and at J to 5 bases, leaving 8 bases not matched to a gene. CDR1 is LGHNT and CDR2 is FRNRAP in the germline V gene. This CDR3 has 16 residues. The complete variable domain, with remaining parts taken from reference TRBV12-5 and TRBJ1-1, reads DARVTQTPRHKVTEMGQEVTMRCQPILGHNTVFWYRQTMMQGLELLAYFRNRAPLDDSGMPKDRFSAEMPDATLATLKIQPSEPRDSAVYFCASGLVRDRLGTEAFFGQGTRLTVV.

This clone was detected only a few times. CDR3 DNA sequence: TGTGCCAGCAGTTTCCCGGACAAAGGCAATCAGCCCCAGCATTTT. Translation gives CASSFPDKGNQPQHF. This rearrangement joins TRBV28 to TRBJ1-5; weak D call: TRBD1 (5 bases). The V end lost 3 bases, the J end lost 2 bases, and 11 bases lay between the germline ends. Per the germline V gene, CDR1 is MDHEN and CDR2 is SYDVKM. The CDR3 length is 15 residues.

This rearrangement joins TRBV6-5 to TRBJ2-1; a weak D match, TRBD2 (6 bases). This CDR3 is built from 14 residues. Trimming took 5 bases from V and 9 from J, leaving 17 bases between them. Per germline, CDR1 MNHEY and CDR2 SVGAGI. CDR3 loop: CASSKASARTEQFF. The CDR3 DNA is TGTGCCAGCAGTAAGGCTAGCGCTAGAACTGAGCAGTTCTTC.

This clone was recorded a few times. The rearrangement uses TRBV18 and TRBJ2-7; 9 nucleotides agree with TRBD1. Germline V gene sequence: CDR1 KGHSH, CDR2 LQKENI. The CDR3 length is 15 residues. Trimming took 2 bases from V and 1 from J; bases not matched to a gene: 3. CDR3 amino acids: CASSPGTGISYEQYF. The CDR3 DNA follows: TGTGCCAGCTCACCAGGGACAGGGATTTCCTACGAGCAGTACTTC.

Here the CDR3 DNA reads TGTGCCAGCAGCCAAGTAGAGGGAGGGCCGCAGCAGTACTTC. This translates into CASSQVEGGPQQYF. The chain is built from TRBV3-1 (or the pseudogene TRBV3-2) and TRBJ2-7, with TRBD2 matching over 7 bases. Germline CDR1 LGHDT, CDR2 YNNKEL (reference sequence). After removal of 1 base from V and 8 bases from J, the junction contained 8 bases not matched to a gene. CDR3 length: 14 residues.

The genes are TRBV27 and TRBJ2-7; D is possibly TRBD2 (5 bases). The V end was cut by 4 bases, the J end by 3 bases, with 7 bases between. This CDR3 is built from 12 residues. Germline loops: CDR1 MNHEY, CDR2 SMNVEV (reference sequence). CDR3 residues: CASSSSLYEQYF. CDR3 in DNA: TGTGCCAGCAGTTCTAGCCTCTACGAGCAGTACTTC.

Here the CDR3 DNA reads TGTGCCAGCAGCGAATGGGCAGGGAGGACCTACGAGCAGTACTTC. Its protein product is CASSEWAGRTYEQYF. The chain links TRBV13 to TRBJ2-7, with D tentatively TRBD2 (6 bases). V dropped 5 bases and J dropped 2 bases, with 16 bases sitting between them. Looked up from germline, CDR1 is PRHDT and CDR2 is FYEKMQ (reference sequence). This CDR3 comprises 15 residues. Full variable domain (missing parts from reference TRBV13 and TRBJ2-7): AAGVIQSPRHLIKEKRETATLKCYPIPRHDTVYWYQQGPGQDPQFLISFYEKMQSDKGSIPDRFSAQQFSDYHSELNMSSLELGDSALYFCASSEWAGRTYEQYFGPGTRLTVT.

This chain links TRBV6-1 with TRBJ1-1; unclear D gene. Trimming removed 1 base from V and 2 bases from J, with 11 bases in between. The CDR3 covers 15 residues. Germline assignment: CDR1 MNHNS and CDR2 SASEGT. CDR3 bases: TGTGCCAGCAGTGAAGTGAGAACGATAAACACTGAAGCTTTCTTT. It codes for CASSEVRTINTEAFF.

V and J are TRBV15 and TRBJ1-5; TRBD1 might be the D (6 bases). V gave up 0 bases and J gave up 6 bases, with 15 bases separating them. The CDR3 spans 16 residues. CDR1 is LNHNV and CDR2 is YYDKDF in the germline V gene (reference sequence). The CDR3 is CATSRDLGGGGQPQHF. Written as DNA, the CDR3 is TGTGCCACCAGCAGAGATCTGGGGGGCGGGGGTCAGCCCCAGCATTTT.

This chain uses TRBV6-5 with TRBJ1-2; D is unresolved. Germline-derived CDR1 and CDR2 are MNHEY and SVGAGI. The CDR3 loop spans 13 amino acids. V shed 6 bases and J shed 10 bases, with 18 bases lying between them. As DNA, the CDR3 is TGTGCCAGCAGCAGTGGGGAGGCACGGCCCTACACCTTC. Translated: CASSSGEARPYTF.